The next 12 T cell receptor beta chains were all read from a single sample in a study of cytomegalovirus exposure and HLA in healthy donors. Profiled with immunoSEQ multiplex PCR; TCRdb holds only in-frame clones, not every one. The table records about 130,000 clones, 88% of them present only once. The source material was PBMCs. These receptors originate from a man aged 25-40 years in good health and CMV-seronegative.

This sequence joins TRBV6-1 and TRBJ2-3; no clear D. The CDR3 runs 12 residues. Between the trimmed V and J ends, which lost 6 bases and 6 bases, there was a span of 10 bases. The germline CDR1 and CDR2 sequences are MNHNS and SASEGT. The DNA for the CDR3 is TGTGCCAGCAGAATCTCCTTGGATACGCAGTATTTT. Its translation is CASRISLDTQYF.

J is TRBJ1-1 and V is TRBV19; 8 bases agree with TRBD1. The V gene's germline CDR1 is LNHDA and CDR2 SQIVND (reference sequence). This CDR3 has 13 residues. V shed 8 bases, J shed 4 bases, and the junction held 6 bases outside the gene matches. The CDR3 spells CASYRDRGTEAFF. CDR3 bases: TGTGCCAGTTACAGAGACAGGGGCACTGAAGCTTTCTTT.

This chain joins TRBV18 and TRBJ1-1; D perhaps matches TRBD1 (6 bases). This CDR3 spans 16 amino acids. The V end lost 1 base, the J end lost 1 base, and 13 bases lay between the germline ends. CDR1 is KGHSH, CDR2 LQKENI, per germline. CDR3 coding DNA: TGTGCCAGCTCACCACGACCAGGGGCGGGGAACACTGAAGCTTTCTTT. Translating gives CASSPRPGAGNTEAFF.

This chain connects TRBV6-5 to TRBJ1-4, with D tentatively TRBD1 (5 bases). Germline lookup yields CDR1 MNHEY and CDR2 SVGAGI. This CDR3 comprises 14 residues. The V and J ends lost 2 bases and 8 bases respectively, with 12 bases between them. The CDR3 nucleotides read TGTGCCAGCAGTTACGGGGGGAGAGAAGAAAAACTGTTTTTT. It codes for CASSYGGREEKLFF.

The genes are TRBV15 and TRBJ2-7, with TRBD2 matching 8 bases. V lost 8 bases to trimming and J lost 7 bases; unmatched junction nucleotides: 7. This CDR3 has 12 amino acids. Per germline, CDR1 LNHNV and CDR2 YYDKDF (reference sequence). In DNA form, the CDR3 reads TGTGCCACCGGTCCGGGAGGGTTTGAGCAGTACTTC. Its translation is CATGPGGFEQYF.

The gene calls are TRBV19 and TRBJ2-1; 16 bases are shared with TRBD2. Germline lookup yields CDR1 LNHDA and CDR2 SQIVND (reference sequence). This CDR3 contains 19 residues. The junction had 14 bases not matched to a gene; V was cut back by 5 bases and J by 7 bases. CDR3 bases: TGTGCCAGTAGTTCTTCCGGGACTAGCGGGAGGGTGAGGGCGAATGAGCAGTTCTTC. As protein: CASSSSGTSGRVRANEQFF.

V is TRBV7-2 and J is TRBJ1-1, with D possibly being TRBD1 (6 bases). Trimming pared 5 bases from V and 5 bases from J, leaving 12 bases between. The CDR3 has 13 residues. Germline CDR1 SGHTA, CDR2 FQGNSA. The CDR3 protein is CASSLETGTEAFF. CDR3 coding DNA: TGTGCCAGCAGCCTAGAAACAGGGACTGAAGCTTTCTTT.

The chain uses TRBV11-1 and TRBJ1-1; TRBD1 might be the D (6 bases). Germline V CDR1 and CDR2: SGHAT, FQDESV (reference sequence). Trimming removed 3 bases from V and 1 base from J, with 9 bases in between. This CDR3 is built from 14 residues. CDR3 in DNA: TGTGCCAGCAGCTTTCCGGGACAGAACACTGAAGCTTTCTTT. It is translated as CASSFPGQNTEAFF.

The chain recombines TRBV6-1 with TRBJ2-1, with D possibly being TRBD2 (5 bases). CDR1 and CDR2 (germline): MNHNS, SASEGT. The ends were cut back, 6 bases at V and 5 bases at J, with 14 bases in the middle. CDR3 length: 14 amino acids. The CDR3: CASRNLLDNNEQFF. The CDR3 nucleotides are TGTGCCAGCAGGAACCTACTAGATAACAATGAGCAGTTCTTC.

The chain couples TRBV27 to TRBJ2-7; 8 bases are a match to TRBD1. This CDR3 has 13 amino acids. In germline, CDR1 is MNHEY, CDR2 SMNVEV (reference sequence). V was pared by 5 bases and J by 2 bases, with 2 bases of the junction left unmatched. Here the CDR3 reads CASSEQGAYEQYF. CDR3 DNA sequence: TGTGCCAGCAGTGAACAGGGGGCCTACGAGCAGTACTTC.

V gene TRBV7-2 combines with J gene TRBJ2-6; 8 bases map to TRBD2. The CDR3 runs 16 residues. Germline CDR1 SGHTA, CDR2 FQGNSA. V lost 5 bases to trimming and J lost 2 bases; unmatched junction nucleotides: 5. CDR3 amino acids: CASSHSGGAGANVLTF. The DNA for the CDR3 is TGTGCCAGCAGCCACTCGGGGGGGGCTGGGGCCAACGTCCTGACTTTC. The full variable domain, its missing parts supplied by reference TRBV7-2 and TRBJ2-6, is GAGVSQSPSNKVTEKGKDVELRCDPISGHTALYWYRQSLGQGLEFLIYFQGNSAPDKSGLPSDRFSAERTGGSVSTLTIQRTQQEDSAVYLCASSHSGGAGANVLTFGAGSRLTVL.

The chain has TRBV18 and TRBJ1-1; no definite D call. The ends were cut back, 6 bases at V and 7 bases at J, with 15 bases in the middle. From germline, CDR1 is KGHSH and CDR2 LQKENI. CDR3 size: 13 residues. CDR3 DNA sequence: TGTGCCAGCTCCCCCAACCTAGGCAGTGAAGCTTTCTTT. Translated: CASSPNLGSEAFF.